This passage covers 21 T cell receptor beta chains from one sample sequenced in a study of cytomegalovirus exposure and HLA in healthy donors. Researchers ran the PCR with 60 Vbeta and 13 Jbeta primers. Sequencing used immunoSEQ multiplex PCR; TCRdb keeps in-frame clones, though not all of them. This table holds 110,000 to 150,000 clones, 65% to 85% found once. The specimen was PBMCs. Receptors were obtained from a male donor in good health and CMV-seronegative.

The J gene is TRBJ2-5, the V gene TRBV21-1; TRBD1, the D gene given by the table, was not confirmed from the DNA. The DNA end is a closer match to TRBJ2-7, so the J assignment may be wrong. TRBV21-1 is annotated as a pseudogene. There are 16 residues in the CDR3. The CDR3 region is CASKKGTNRGRNEQYF. The CDR3 nucleotides are TGTGCCAGCAAAAAAGGGACCAACAGGGGTAGGAACGAGCAGTACTTC.

The V gene is TRBV29-1, the J gene TRBJ1-2; D is ambiguous. The CDR3 totals 16 residues. Between the trimmed V and J ends, which lost 5 bases and 1 base, there was a span of 20 bases. CDR1 SQVTM and CDR2 ANQGSEA come from the germline V gene. CDR3 nucleotide sequence: TGCAGCGTTCGAACCCTGCGGCTCCCCAATAACTATGGCTACACCTTC. As protein: CSVRTLRLPNNYGYTF.

The chain uses TRBV6-5 and TRBJ1-1, with D perhaps TRBD1 (6 bases). Germline assignment: CDR1 MNHEY and CDR2 SVGAGI. The CDR3 consists of 14 residues. The V end lost 5 bases, the J end lost 7 bases, and 17 bases lay between the germline ends. The CDR3 reads CASSRPQGRGEAFF. The CDR3 DNA is TGTGCCAGCAGTCGGCCCCAGGGGAGGGGTGAAGCTTTCTTT.

CDR3 residues: CASSPSGGTDTQYF. CDR3 DNA: TGTGCCAGCTCACCTAGCGGAGGCACAGATACGCAGTATTTT. The rearrangement joins TRBV18 to TRBJ2-3, with a weak D call TRBD2 (6 bases). CDR3 size: 14 residues. Germline values: CDR1 KGHSH, CDR2 LQKENI. The V and J ends lost 3 bases and 1 base respectively, with 8 bases between them.

This chain joins TRBV9 and TRBJ2-5; 10 positions agree with TRBD1. CDR3 length: 14 amino acids. V lost 4 bases, J lost 4 bases, and 4 bases stayed unmatched. Germline V gene lookup returns CDR1 SGDLS and CDR2 YYNGEE. The CDR3 coding sequence is TGTGCCAGCAGCCGCCGGGACAGGGGAGAGACCCAGTACTTC. Its protein is CASSRRDRGETQYF.

The V call is TRBV19, the J call TRBJ2-1, with D maybe TRBD1 (5 bases). In germline, CDR1 is LNHDA, CDR2 SQIVND (reference sequence). The germline V and J ends were trimmed by 5 bases and 4 bases, with 9 bases remaining between them. The CDR3 consists of 13 residues. The CDR3: CASSRQFYNEQFF. CDR3 coding DNA: TGTGCCAGTAGTCGACAGTTTTACAATGAGCAGTTCTTC.

The chain carries TRBV28 and TRBJ1-5, with D uncertain. The V end lost 7 bases, the J end lost 9 bases, and 19 bases lay between the germline ends. Per the germline V gene, CDR1 is MDHEN and CDR2 is SYDVKM. CDR3 length: 14 residues. CDR3 sequence reads: CASKTQPGFLPQHF. In DNA, the CDR3 is TGTGCCAGCAAAACTCAACCGGGGTTTCTGCCCCAGCATTTT.

The chain has TRBV29-1 and TRBJ1-1; TRBD1 matches at 7 bases. The CDR3 totals 14 residues. Germline loops: CDR1 SQVTM, CDR2 ANQGSEA. The J segment lost 2 bases and the V segment lost 3 bases, leaving 6 bases of the junction unmatched. The CDR3 is CSVDRGTANTEAFF. CDR3 nucleotides: TGCAGCGTTGACCGTGGGACAGCAAACACTGAAGCTTTCTTT.

On this clone: A read error may account for a junction end that differs from germline. This sample also contains other DNA sequences that code for the same CDR3. The rearrangement links TRBV5-8 to TRBJ1-5; 7 nucleotides agree with TRBD1. Germline lookup yields CDR1 SGHTS and CDR2 YDEGEE. The CDR3 runs to 14 residues. The CDR3 nucleotides are TGCGCCAGCAGCCACAGGGGTTCCAGTCAGCCCCAGCATTTT. It translates to CASSHRGSSQPQHF.

The chain employs TRBV6-5 and TRBJ1-1; TRBD1 might be the D (5 bases). Per the germline V gene, CDR1 is MNHEY and CDR2 is SVGAGI. This CDR3 has 14 amino acids. V dropped 4 bases and J dropped 4 bases, with 13 bases sitting between them. The CDR3 DNA is TGTGCCAGCAGTTCAGACACGGGGGGCACTGAAGCTTTCTTT. Its protein is CASSSDTGGTEAFF.

The chain carries TRBV19 and TRBJ1-3, with 7 bases aligning to TRBD1. Germline V gives CDR1 LNHDA, CDR2 SQIVND (reference sequence). The ends lost 4 bases at V and 0 bases at J; junction bases unmatched: 6. The CDR3 contains 16 residues. This CDR3 reads CASSNRGVSSGNTIYF. CDR3 sequence (DNA): TGTGCCAGTAGTAACAGGGGAGTCAGCTCTGGAAACACCATATATTTT.

The CDR3 loop reads CASSYGQTATNEKLFF. The CDR3 DNA is TGTGCCAGCAGCTATGGACAGACGGCAACTAATGAAAAACTGTTTTTT. The J gene is TRBJ1-4, the V gene TRBV7-9; maybe TRBD1 (6 bases). Germline CDR1 and CDR2: SEHNR and FQNEAQ (reference sequence). CDR3 length equals 16 residues. Trimming removed 4 bases at V and 0 bases at J, with 12 bases between.

The chain recombines TRBV13 with TRBJ1-2; TRBD1 agrees at 10 bases. Trimming cost V 5 bases and J 7 bases; bases outside gene matches: 4. The CDR3 has 13 amino acids. The germline gives CDR1 PRHDT, CDR2 FYEKMQ (reference sequence). The chain's CDR3 is CASSDRGLFGYTF. In nucleotides, the CDR3 is TGTGCCAGCAGCGACAGGGGGCTTTTTGGCTACACCTTC.

The rearrangement links TRBV25-1 to TRBJ2-4; TRBD1 agrees at 10 bases. The CDR3 loop spans 14 amino acids. J was trimmed by 12 bases and V by 4 bases; bases with no gene match: 9. Germline V CDR1 and CDR2: MGHDK, SYGVNS. This CDR3 is CASSGDRGQSSQYF. The DNA of the CDR3 is TGTGCCAGCAGTGGTGACAGGGGGCAGAGCAGTCAGTACTTC.

With regard to this clone: One junction end does not reproduce the germline sequence, and a read error may be involved. Other DNA sequences in the same sample also yield this CDR3. The chain links TRBV7-9 to TRBJ2-6; 9 bases fit TRBD1. Germline CDR1 and CDR2: SEHNR and FQNEAQ (reference sequence). The CDR3 spans 18 residues. CDR3 region: CASSSKGTGLPGANVLTF. The CDR3 DNA is TGTGCCAGCAGCTCCAAGGGGACAGGGCTTCCTGGGGCCAACGTCCTAACTTTC.

V is TRBV21-1 and J is TRBJ2-7; TRBD2 was called by the table and not checked on the DNA. TRBV21-1 represents a pseudogene. This CDR3 spans 17 amino acids. In DNA, the CDR3 is TGTGCCAGCAAGTCAGGGAAGCCGGGACTAGCGGGCGGAGAGCAGTACTTC. Its translation: CASKSGKPGLAGGEQYF.

This clone was counted only a few times. The chain recombines TRBV5-6 with TRBJ2-6; D gene uncertain. The CDR3 is 15 amino acids. Germline loops: CDR1 SGHDT, CDR2 YYEEEE. The V gene lost 1 base and the J gene lost 0 bases, with 5 bases spanning the gap. CDR3 DNA sequence: TGTGCCAGCAGCTTGCGTGTCTCTGGGGCCAACGTCCTGACTTTC. It specifies CASSLRVSGANVLTF.

This clone came up once. At one end the junction does not follow the germline gene, possibly because of a read error. V usage is TRBV30 and J usage is TRBJ2-7, with a tentative D call TRBD2 (5 bases). Germline CDR1 GTSNPN, CDR2 SVGIG (reference sequence). The CDR3 covers 16 residues. The CDR3 nucleotides are TGTGCCTGGAGTGTACGGAGGCAGACGTCCTCCAACGAGCAGTACTTC. Its protein product is CAWSVRRQTSSNEQYF. The full variable domain, with the rest looked up from reference TRBV30 and TRBJ2-7, is SQTIHQWPATLVQPVGSPLSLECTVEGTSNPNLYWYRQAAGRGLQLLFYSVGIGQISSEVPQNLSASRPQDRQFILSSKKLLLSDSGFYLCAWSVRRQTSSNEQYFGPGTRLTVT.

This clone was detected only a few times. The chain joins TRBV6-6 to TRBJ2-7, with 8 nucleotides matching TRBD1. Looked up from germline, CDR1 is MNHNY and CDR2 is SVGAGI (reference sequence). The CDR3 runs 15 residues. Trimming cost V 1 base and J 2 bases; bases outside gene matches: 4. This chain's CDR3 is CASSYLQGAAYEQYF. For the CDR3, the DNA is TGTGCCAGCAGTTACTTGCAGGGGGCCGCCTACGAGCAGTACTTC.

CDR3 DNA sequence: TGTGCCAGCATCGGACCGGAAGGGAGCGACGAGCAGTACTTC. It encodes CASIGPEGSDEQYF. The chain links TRBV21-1 to TRBJ2-7; the listed D gene, TRBD2, was not tested against the DNA. TRBV21-1 is a recognized pseudogene. The CDR3 contains 14 residues.

The V gene is TRBV28, the J gene TRBJ2-7; D not resolved. With 3 bases removed from V and 2 bases from J, the gap between germline ends came to 14 bases. Per the germline V gene, CDR1 is MDHEN and CDR2 is SYDVKM. CDR3 length: 15 residues. CDR3 loop: CASSLVPQTAYEQYF. The CDR3 coding sequence is TGTGCCAGCAGTTTGGTACCCCAAACAGCCTACGAGCAGTACTTC.